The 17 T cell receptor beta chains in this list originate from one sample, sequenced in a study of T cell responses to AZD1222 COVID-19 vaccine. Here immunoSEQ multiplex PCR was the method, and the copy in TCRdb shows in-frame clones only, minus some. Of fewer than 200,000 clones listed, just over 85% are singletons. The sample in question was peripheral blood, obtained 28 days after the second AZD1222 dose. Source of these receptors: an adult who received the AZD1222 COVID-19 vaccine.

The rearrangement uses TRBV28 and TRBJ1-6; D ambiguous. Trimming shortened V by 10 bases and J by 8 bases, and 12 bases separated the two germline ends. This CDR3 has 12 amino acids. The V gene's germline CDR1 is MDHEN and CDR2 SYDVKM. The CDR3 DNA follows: TGTGCCACCCTGAGTCCGGATTCACCCCTCCACTTT. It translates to CATLSPDSPLHF. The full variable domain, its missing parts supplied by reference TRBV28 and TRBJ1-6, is DVKVTQSSRYLVKRTGEKVFLECVQDMDHENMFWYRQDPGLGLRLIYFSYDVKMKEKGDIPEGYSVSREKKERFSLILESASTNQTSMYLCATLSPDSPLHFGNGTRLTVT.

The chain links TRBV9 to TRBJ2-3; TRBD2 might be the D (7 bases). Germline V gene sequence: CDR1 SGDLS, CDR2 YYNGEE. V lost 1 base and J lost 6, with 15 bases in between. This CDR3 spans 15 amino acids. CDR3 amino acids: CASSVMAGAGDTQYF. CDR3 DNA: TGTGCCAGCAGCGTAATGGCGGGGGCGGGGGATACGCAGTATTTT. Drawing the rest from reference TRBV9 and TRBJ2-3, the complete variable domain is DSGVTQTPKHLITATGQRVTLRCSPRSGDLSVYWYQQSLDQGLQFLIQYYNGEERAKGNILERFSAQQFPDLHSELNLSSLELGDSALYFCASSVMAGAGDTQYFGPGTRLTVL.

The DNA for the CDR3 is TGTGCCAGCAGTGAATATGGGCGGATTGAAGCTTTCTTT. Amino acid sequence: CASSEYGRIEAFF. The rearrangement uses TRBV25-1 and TRBJ1-1; D uncertain. The V end was cut by 0 bases, the J end by 7 bases, with 9 bases between. Germline lookup yields CDR1 MGHDK and CDR2 SYGVNS. The CDR3 extends over 13 amino acids.

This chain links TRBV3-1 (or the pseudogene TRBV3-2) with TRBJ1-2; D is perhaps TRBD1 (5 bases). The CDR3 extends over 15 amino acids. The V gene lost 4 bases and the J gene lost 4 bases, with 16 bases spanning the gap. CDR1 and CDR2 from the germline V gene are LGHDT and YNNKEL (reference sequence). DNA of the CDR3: TGTGCCAGCAGCCTCGCCGGGGCTTGGTCCTATGGCTACACCTTC. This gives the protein CASSLAGAWSYGYTF.

As DNA, the CDR3 is TGTGCCAGTAGTACAGGGACAGGAGGGCTTAACTATGGCTACACCTTC. The encoded protein is CASSTGTGGLNYGYTF. The chain combines TRBV19 with TRBJ1-2, with TRBD1 matching over 8 bases. CDR3 length: 16 amino acids. Germline CDR1 LNHDA, CDR2 SQIVND (reference sequence). Trimming took 4 bases from V and 1 from J; bases not matched to a gene: 8.

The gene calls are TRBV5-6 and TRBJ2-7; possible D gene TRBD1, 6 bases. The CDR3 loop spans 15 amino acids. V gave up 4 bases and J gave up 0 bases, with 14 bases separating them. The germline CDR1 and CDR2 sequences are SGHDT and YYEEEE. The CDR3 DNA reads TGTGCCAGCAGCACCCGGGACATCCTCTCCTACGAGCAGTACTTC. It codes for CASSTRDILSYEQYF.

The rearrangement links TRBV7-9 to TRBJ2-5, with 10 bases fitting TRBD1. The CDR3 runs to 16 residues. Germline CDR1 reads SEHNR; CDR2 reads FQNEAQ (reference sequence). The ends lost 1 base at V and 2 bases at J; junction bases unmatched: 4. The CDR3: CASSLGGTGAQETQYF. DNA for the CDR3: TGTGCCAGCAGCTTAGGGGGGACAGGGGCGCAAGAGACCCAGTACTTC.

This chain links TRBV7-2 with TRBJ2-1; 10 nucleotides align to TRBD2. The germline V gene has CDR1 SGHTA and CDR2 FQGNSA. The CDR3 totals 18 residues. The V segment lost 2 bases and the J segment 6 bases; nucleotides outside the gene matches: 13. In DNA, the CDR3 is TGTGCCAGCAGCTTACTCCCCCCCGGGACTAGCGCAGGCAATGAGCAGTTCTTC. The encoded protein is CASSLLPPGTSAGNEQFF.

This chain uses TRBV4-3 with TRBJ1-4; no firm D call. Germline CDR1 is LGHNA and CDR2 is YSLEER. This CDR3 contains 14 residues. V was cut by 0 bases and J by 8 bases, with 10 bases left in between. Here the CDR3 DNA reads TGCGCCAGCAGCCAAGACTTGCGGGCAGAAAAACTGTTTTTT. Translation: CASSQDLRAEKLFF.

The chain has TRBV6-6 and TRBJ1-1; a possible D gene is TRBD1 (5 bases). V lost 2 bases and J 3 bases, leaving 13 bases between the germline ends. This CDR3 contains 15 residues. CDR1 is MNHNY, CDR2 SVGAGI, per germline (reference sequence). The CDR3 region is CASSYGPGPDTEAFF. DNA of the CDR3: TGTGCCAGCAGTTACGGGCCGGGGCCAGACACTGAAGCTTTCTTT.

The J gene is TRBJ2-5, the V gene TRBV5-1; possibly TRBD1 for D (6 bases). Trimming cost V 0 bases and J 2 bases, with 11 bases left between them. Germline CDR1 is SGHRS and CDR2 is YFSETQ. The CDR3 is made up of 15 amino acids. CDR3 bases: TGCGCCAGCAGCTTGGAAGGACAGAAACAAGAGACCCAGTACTTC. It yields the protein CASSLEGQKQETQYF.

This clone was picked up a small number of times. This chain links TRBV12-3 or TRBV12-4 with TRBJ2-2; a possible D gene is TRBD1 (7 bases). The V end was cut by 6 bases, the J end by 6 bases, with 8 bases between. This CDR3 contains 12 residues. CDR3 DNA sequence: TGTGCCAGCAGCAGGGGGGCCGGGGAGCTGTTTTTT. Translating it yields CASSRGAGELFF.

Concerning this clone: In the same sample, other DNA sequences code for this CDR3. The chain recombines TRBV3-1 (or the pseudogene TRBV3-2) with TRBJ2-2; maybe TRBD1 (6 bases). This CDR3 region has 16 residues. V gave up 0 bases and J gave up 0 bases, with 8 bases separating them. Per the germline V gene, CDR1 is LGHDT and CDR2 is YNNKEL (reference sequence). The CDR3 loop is CASSQERGTNTGELFF. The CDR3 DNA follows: TGTGCCAGCAGCCAAGAGAGGGGGACGAACACCGGGGAGCTGTTTTTT.

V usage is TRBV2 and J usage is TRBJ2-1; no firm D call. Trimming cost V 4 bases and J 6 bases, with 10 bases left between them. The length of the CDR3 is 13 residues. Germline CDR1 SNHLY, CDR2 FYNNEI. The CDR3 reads CASSGSRSNEQFF. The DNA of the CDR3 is TGTGCCAGCAGTGGCTCACGTTCCAATGAGCAGTTCTTC.

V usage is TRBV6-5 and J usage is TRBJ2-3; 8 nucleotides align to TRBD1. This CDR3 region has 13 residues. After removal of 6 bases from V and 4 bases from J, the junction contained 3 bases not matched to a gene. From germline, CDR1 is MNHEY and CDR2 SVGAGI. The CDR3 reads CASRKQGADTQYF. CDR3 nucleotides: TGTGCCAGCAGAAAACAGGGGGCAGATACGCAGTATTTT.

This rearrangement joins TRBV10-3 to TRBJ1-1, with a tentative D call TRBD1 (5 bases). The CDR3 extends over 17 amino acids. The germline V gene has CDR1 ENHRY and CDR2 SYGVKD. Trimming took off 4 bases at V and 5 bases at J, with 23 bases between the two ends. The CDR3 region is CAISGRQMESAVTEAFF. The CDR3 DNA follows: TGTGCCATCAGTGGTCGACAGATGGAGAGTGCCGTAACTGAAGCTTTCTTT.

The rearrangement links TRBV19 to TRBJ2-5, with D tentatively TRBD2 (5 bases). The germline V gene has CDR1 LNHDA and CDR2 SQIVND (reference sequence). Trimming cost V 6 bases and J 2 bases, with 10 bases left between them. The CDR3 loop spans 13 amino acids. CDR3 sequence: CASSGVSQETQYF. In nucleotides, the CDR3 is TGTGCCAGTAGCGGGGTGTCTCAAGAGACCCAGTACTTC.